This T cell receptor beta chain stems from a study of siplizumab effects on memory and regulatory T cells. Germline CDR1 and CDR2: MGHRA and YSYEKL. The CDR3 contains 14 residues. V was pared by 1 base and J by 0 bases, with 7 bases between. The protocol was immunoSEQ multiplex PCR, while the TCRdb copy is restricted to in-frame clones and leaves out a portion. The table has over 100,000 clones, 93% seen once. The TCR was taken from a human donor in good health. The rearrangement joins TRBV4-1 to TRBJ2-7; D is unresolved. Sequencing was carried out using Tregs sorted from blood. CDR3 sequence (DNA): TGCGCCAGCAGCCAAGTACACACCTCCTACGAGCAGTACTTC. Protein product: CASSQVHTSYEQYF.